This TCR beta chain is drawn from a study of blood T cell repertoires in COVID-19. In the study overall: Acute-phase and convalescent COVID-19 samples originated in the United States, Italy and Spain. The analysed material was cDNA or gDNA that came from T cells, B-cell-depleted T cells, or PBMCs.

In the authors' workflow: Counts of nucleated cells, estimated from reference gene primer amplification, were obtained. Using immunoSEQ multiplex PCR, the repertoire was profiled, and TCRdb retains in-frame clones only, with some absent. D and trimming come from the DNA, and the V and J calls and clone size come from that table. The data contain more than 95,000 clones, around 80% of them singletons. Trimming took 0 bases from V and 5 from J, leaving 7 bases between them. CDR3 size: 14 residues. Germline V CDR1 and CDR2: KGHSH, LQKENI. Sequences were obtained from peripheral blood. The sequence derives from a woman aged 80 or over with acute or convalescent COVID-19. This rearrangement joins TRBV18 to TRBJ2-2; tentative D call: TRBD2 (6 bases). CDR3 nucleotide sequence: TGTGCCAGCTCACCACCAGGGAGGACCGGGGAGCTGTTTTTT. The encoded protein is CASSPPGRTGELFF.